Following are 22 T cell receptor beta chains from one sample sequenced in a study of shared clonotypes between healthy human individuals. TCRdb keeps only in-frame clones here, not all; method: immunoSEQ multiplex PCR. The data hold more than 2 million clones, with 85% to 95% observed a single time. The sample taken for sequencing was naive CD4+ T cells sorted from blood. Indicated subset: CD45RA+ positively selected. Every receptor here comes from a man younger than 35 in good health.

The chain links TRBV30 to TRBJ2-7, with D maybe TRBD1 (5 bases). The CDR3 has 13 amino acids. V was clipped by 3 bases and J by 2 bases, with 11 bases between them. Germline V lookup: CDR1 GTSNPN, CDR2 SVGIG (reference sequence). CDR3 amino acids: CAWSLGEPYEQYF. For the CDR3, the DNA is TGTGCCTGGAGCCTAGGGGAACCCTACGAGCAGTACTTC.

The chain is built from TRBV5-1 and TRBJ1-6, with a weak D call TRBD1 (5 bases). CDR1 and CDR2 from the germline V gene are SGHRS and YFSETQ. CDR3 size: 14 residues. The V gene lost 3 bases and the J gene lost 5 bases, with 9 bases spanning the gap. CDR3 in DNA: TGCGCCAGCAGCTGGGACGGAAATAATTCACCCCTCCACTTT. Translation: CASSWDGNNSPLHF.

J is TRBJ2-7 and V is TRBV6-5, with a possible D match to TRBD2 (6 bases). Trimming pared 9 bases from V and 3 bases from J, leaving 12 bases between. CDR1 MNHEY and CDR2 SVGAGI come from the germline V gene. CDR3 size: 12 residues. The CDR3 bases are TGTGCCAGTCCGCGGGGTTTCTACGAGCAGTACTTC. Residues: CASPRGFYEQYF.

This chain links TRBV7-2 with TRBJ2-4, with no clear D. V lost 5 bases and J 5 bases, leaving 4 bases between the germline ends. The CDR3 runs to 11 residues. Germline V gives CDR1 SGHTA, CDR2 FQGNSA. Here the CDR3 DNA reads TGTGCCAGCAGCAGGGAAAACATTCAGTACTTC. It encodes CASSRENIQYF.

The CDR3, as DNA: TGTGCCAGCAGCCTGGGACTCCAGAAAGGTCACTACGAGCAGTACTTC. Amino acid sequence: CASSLGLQKGHYEQYF. The chain couples TRBV5-6 to TRBJ2-7, with D possibly TRBD2 on 6 matching bases. This CDR3 spans 16 amino acids. Trimming stripped 4 bases from V and 3 bases from J, with 20 bases between. Germline assignment: CDR1 SGHDT and CDR2 YYEEEE. The entire variable domain, with the rest obtained from reference TRBV5-6 and TRBJ2-7, is as follows: DAGVTQSPTHLIKTRGQQVTLRCSPKSGHDTVSWYQQALGQGPQFIFQYYEEEERQRGNFPDRFSGHQFPNYSSELNVNALLLGDSALYLCASSLGLQKGHYEQYFGPGTRLTVT.

The rearrangement uses TRBV7-9 and TRBJ1-1; D perhaps matches TRBD1 (6 bases). The CDR3 consists of 13 residues. Looked up from germline, CDR1 is SEHNR and CDR2 is FQNEAQ (reference sequence). Trimming pared 4 bases from V and 5 bases from J, leaving 11 bases between. The CDR3 is CASSSLGGTEAFF. The CDR3 nucleotides read TGTGCCAGCAGCTCCCTAGGGGGAACTGAAGCTTTCTTT.

This clone has more than one count but fewer than ten. One junction end disagrees with the germline gene, perhaps due to a read error. V gene TRBV7-7 combines with J gene TRBJ1-4; no definite D call. The length of the CDR3 is 16 residues. Looked up from germline, CDR1 is SSHAT and CDR2 is FNYEAQ (reference sequence). The CDR3, as DNA: TGTGCTAGCAGCTTAGCCTTCGGTAATACTAATGAAAAACTGTTTTTT. Translation gives CASSLAFGNTNEKLFF.

The V gene is TRBV14, the J gene TRBJ2-7, with a tentative D call TRBD1 (5 bases). CDR1 SGHDN and CDR2 FVKESK come from the germline V gene. The CDR3 extends over 13 amino acids. The V end was cut by 4 bases, the J end by 5 bases, with 12 bases between. DNA for the CDR3: TGTGCCAGCAGCCCCCAGCCAGGGCACGAGCAGTACTTC. This gives the protein CASSPQPGHEQYF.

The CDR3 DNA reads as TGTGCCAGCAGTTTACGGGGGACTAGCGGGAGGACGTACGAGCAGTACTTC. This gives the protein CASSLRGTSGRTYEQYF. V and J are TRBV27 and TRBJ2-7; TRBD2 matches 15 bases. Germline V CDR1 and CDR2: MNHEY, SMNVEV (reference sequence). V lost 2 bases and J lost 4; bases outside the gene matches: 6. The CDR3 covers 17 residues.

This clone appeared a few times. In DNA form, the CDR3 reads TGTGCCAGCAGCGTGAGGCGAGGGAGGGCCGGAGGCGAGCAGTACTTC. This encodes CASSVRRGRAGGEQYF. This chain links TRBV9 with TRBJ2-7, with 7 bases fitting TRBD2. Germline-derived CDR1 and CDR2 are SGDLS and YYNGEE. The CDR3 has 16 amino acids. V trimming: 2 bases; J trimming: 6 bases; junction bases outside the gene matches: 14.

The CDR3 sequence is CATSREGQVAGTGVWETQYF. In DNA form, the CDR3 reads TGTGCCACCAGCAGAGAAGGGCAGGTTGCGGGAACAGGGGTGTGGGAGACCCAGTACTTC. The chain links TRBV15 to TRBJ2-5, with a possible D match to TRBD1 (7 bases). In germline, CDR1 is LNHNV, CDR2 YYDKDF (reference sequence). V was cut by 0 bases and J by 5 bases, with 28 bases left in between. The CDR3 loop spans 20 amino acids.

V and J are TRBV9 and TRBJ1-1; D ambiguous. Germline assignment: CDR1 SGDLS and CDR2 YYNGEE. Trimming took off 4 bases at V and 5 bases at J, with 6 bases between the two ends. This CDR3 is 11 amino acids long. The CDR3 protein is CASSPQTEAFF. As DNA, the CDR3 is TGTGCCAGCAGCCCGCAAACTGAAGCTTTCTTT.

A word on this clone: The same CDR3 arises from other DNA sequences in this sample as well. The CDR3 loop is CASSLARQNYGYTF. CDR3 coding DNA: TGTGCCAGCAGCTTAGCGAGGCAGAACTATGGCTACACCTTC. This rearrangement joins TRBV7-2 to TRBJ1-2; no definite D call. The CDR3 spans 14 residues. Germline CDR1 reads SGHTA; CDR2 reads FQGNSA. Trimming removed 0 bases from V and 2 bases from J, with 7 bases in between.

CDR3 sequence reads: CASTRGDAEAFF. In DNA form, the CDR3 reads TGTGCCAGTACCCGGGGTGACGCTGAAGCTTTCTTT. The rearrangement joins TRBV6-5 to TRBJ1-1; D is unresolved. This CDR3 has 12 amino acids. Deletions cut 9 bases from V and 6 bases from J, with 14 bases between. The germline V gene encodes CDR1 MNHEY and CDR2 SVGAGI.

This chain links TRBV10-2 with TRBJ1-1; possible D gene TRBD1, 5 bases. Between the trimmed V and J ends, which lost 5 bases and 5 bases, there was a span of 21 bases. The CDR3 sequence is 16 residues long. Germline V gene data show CDR1 as WSHSY and CDR2 as SAAADI. CDR3 protein: CASSPGTVRGSTEAFF. CDR3 coding DNA: TGCGCCAGCAGTCCTGGTACGGTGAGGGGAAGTACTGAAGCTTTCTTT.

The chain combines TRBV2 with TRBJ2-7, with D uncertain. Deletions cut 4 bases from V and 3 bases from J, with 7 bases between. The CDR3 runs 12 residues. Germline V gene data show CDR1 as SNHLY and CDR2 as FYNNEI. CDR3: CASSGPYYEQYF. Written as DNA, the CDR3 is TGTGCCAGCAGTGGGCCTTACTACGAGCAGTACTTC.

V is TRBV6-6 and J is TRBJ1-5, with D uncertain. This CDR3 region has 12 residues. Germline V CDR1 and CDR2: MNHNY, SVGAGI (reference sequence). The ends were cut back, 3 bases at V and 7 bases at J, with 7 bases in the middle. The CDR3 nucleotides are TGTGCCAGCAGTTATGCGGGGCAGCCCCAGCATTTT. It codes for CASSYAGQPQHF.

This chain joins TRBV10-1 and TRBJ2-7, with D maybe TRBD1 (5 bases). The CDR3 loop spans 14 amino acids. Trimming removed 6 bases at V and 6 bases at J, with 18 bases between. Germline values: CDR1 WNHNN, CDR2 SYGVQD (reference sequence). The chain's CDR3 is CASRAAGSGSEQYF. The CDR3 DNA reads as TGCGCCAGCAGGGCGGCAGGGTCCGGATCCGAGCAGTACTTC.

The chain joins TRBV15 to TRBJ2-7; TRBD1 might be the D (5 bases). Germline CDR1 reads LNHNV; CDR2 reads YYDKDF (reference sequence). V shed 0 bases and J shed 2 bases, with 11 bases lying between them. The CDR3 covers 15 residues. This CDR3 reads CATSRDLGRTYEQYF. CDR3 DNA: TGTGCCACCAGCAGAGATCTGGGGCGGACCTACGAGCAGTACTTC.

The chain joins TRBV11-2 to TRBJ2-7; D gene ambiguous. This CDR3 comprises 13 residues. Germline V gene lookup returns CDR1 SGHAT and CDR2 FQNNGV. V was cut by 1 base and J by 4 bases, with 8 bases left in between. The CDR3 sequence: CASSLGNEYEQYF. The CDR3 coding sequence is TGTGCCAGCAGCTTAGGGAATGAGTACGAGCAGTACTTC. The full variable domain, in which reference TRBV11-2 and TRBJ2-7 provide the parts outside the CDR3, is EAGVAQSPRYKIIEKRQSVAFWCNPISGHATLYWYQQILGQGPKLLIQFQNNGVVDDSQLPKDRFSAERLKGVDSTLKIQPAKLEDSAVYLCASSLGNEYEQYFGPGTRLTVT.

The V call is TRBV10-3, the J call TRBJ2-5; TRBD1 matches at 9 bases. Per germline, CDR1 ENHRY and CDR2 SYGVKD. V dropped 6 bases and J dropped 0; count of bases not matched to a gene: 2. This CDR3 is 14 amino acids long. CDR3 nucleotides: TGTGCCATCAGCCGACAGGGGGACCAAGAGACCCAGTACTTC. This codes for CAISRQGDQETQYF.

The V and J genes are TRBV5-4 and TRBJ2-7; D is uncertain. This CDR3 comprises 14 residues. V was clipped by 0 bases and J by 7 bases, with 14 bases between them. Per the germline V gene, CDR1 is SGHNT and CDR2 is YYREEE (reference sequence). The DNA for the CDR3 is TGTGCCAGCAGCTTGGAACCCTCGCCATCGGAGCAGTACTTC. It yields the protein CASSLEPSPSEQYF.